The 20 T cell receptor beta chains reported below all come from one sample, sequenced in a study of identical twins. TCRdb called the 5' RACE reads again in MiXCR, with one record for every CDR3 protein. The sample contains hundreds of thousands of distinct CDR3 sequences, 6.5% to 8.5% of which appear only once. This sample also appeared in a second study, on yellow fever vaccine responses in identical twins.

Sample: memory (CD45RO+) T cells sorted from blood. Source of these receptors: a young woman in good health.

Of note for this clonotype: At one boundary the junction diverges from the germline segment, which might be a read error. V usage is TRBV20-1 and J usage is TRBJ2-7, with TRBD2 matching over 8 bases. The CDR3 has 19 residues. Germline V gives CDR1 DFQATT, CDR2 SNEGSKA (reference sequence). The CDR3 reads CRARVTGSFSGGGIYEQYF. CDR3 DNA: TGCAGGGCTAGGGTTACGGGATCTTTTTCCGGGGGGGGTATCTACGAGCAGTACTTC.

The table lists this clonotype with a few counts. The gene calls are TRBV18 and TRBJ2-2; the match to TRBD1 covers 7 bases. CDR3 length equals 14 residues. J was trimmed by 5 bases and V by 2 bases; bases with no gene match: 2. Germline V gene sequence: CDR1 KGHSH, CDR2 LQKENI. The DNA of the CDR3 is TGTGCCAGCTCACCAAACAGGGGAACCGGGGAGCTGTTTTTT. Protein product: CASSPNRGTGELFF.

The CDR3 protein is CSAPLGETQYF. CDR3 coding DNA: TGCAGTGCTCCTCTCGGGGAGACCCAGTACTTC. The rearrangement joins TRBV20-1 to TRBJ2-5, with D uncertain. V dropped 5 bases and J dropped 5 bases, with 9 bases sitting between them. The germline V gene encodes CDR1 DFQATT and CDR2 SNEGSKA (reference sequence). The CDR3 totals 11 residues.

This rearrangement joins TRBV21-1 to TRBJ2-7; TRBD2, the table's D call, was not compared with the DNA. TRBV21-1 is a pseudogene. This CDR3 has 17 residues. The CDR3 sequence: CASTSNSGGPKADEQYF. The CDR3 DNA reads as TGTGCCAGCACCTCAAATAGCGGGGGCCCGAAGGCCGACGAGCAGTACTTC.

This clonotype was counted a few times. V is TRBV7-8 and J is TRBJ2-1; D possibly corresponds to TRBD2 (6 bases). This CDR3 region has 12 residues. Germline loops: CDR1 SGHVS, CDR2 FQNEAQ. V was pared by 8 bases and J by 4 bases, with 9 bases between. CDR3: CASGGPYNEQFF. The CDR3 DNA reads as TGTGCCAGCGGAGGGCCGTACAATGAGCAGTTCTTC.

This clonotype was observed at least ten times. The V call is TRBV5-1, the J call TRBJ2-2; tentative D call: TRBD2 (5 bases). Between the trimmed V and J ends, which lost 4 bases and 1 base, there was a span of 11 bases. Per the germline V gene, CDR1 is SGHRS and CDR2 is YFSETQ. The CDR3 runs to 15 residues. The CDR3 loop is CASSLPAGNTGELFF. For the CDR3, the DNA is TGCGCCAGCAGCCTTCCCGCGGGGAACACCGGGGAGCTGTTTTTT.

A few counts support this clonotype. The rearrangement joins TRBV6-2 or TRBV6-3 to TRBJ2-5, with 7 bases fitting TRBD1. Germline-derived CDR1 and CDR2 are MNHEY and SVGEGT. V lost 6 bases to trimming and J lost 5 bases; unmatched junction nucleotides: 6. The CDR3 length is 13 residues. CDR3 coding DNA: TGTGCCAGCAGACACGACAGGGCGGAGACCCAGTACTTC. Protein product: CASRHDRAETQYF.

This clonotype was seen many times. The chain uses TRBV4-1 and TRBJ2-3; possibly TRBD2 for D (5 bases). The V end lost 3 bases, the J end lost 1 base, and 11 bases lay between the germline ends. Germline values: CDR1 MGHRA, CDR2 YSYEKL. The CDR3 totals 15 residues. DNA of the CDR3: TGCGCCAGCAGCCAGAGAATTAGCGGCACAGATACGCAGTATTTT. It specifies CASSQRISGTDTQYF.

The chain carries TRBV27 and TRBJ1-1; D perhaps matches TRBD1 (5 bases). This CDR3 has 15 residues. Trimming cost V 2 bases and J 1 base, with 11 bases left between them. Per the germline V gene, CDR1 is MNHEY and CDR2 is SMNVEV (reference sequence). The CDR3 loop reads CASSLMGGKNTEAFF. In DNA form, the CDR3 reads TGTGCCAGCAGTTTAATGGGGGGGAAGAACACTGAAGCTTTCTTT.

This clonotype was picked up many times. The CDR3 sequence: CASSYQPPGTADSNQPQHF. For the CDR3, the DNA is TGTGCCAGCAGCTACCAACCCCCCGGGACAGCCGATAGCAATCAGCCCCAGCATTTT. The gene calls are TRBV6-5 and TRBJ1-5; 7 nucleotides match TRBD1. The germline CDR1 and CDR2 sequences are MNHEY and SVGAGI. This CDR3 spans 19 amino acids. Germline trimming cut 6 bases from V and 0 bases from J; bases unmatched to any gene: 17.

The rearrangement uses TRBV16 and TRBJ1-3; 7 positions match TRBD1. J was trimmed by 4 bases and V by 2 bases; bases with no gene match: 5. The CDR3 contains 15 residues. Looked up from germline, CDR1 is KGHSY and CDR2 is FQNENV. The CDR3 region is CASSQNRGSGNTIYF. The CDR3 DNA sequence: TGTGCCAGCAGCCAAAACAGGGGTTCGGGAAACACCATATATTTT.

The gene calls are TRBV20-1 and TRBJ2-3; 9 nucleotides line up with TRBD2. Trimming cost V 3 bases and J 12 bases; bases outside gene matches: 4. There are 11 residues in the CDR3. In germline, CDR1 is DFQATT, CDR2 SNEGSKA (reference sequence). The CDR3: CSASVAGAQYF. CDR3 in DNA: TGCAGTGCTAGTGTAGCGGGAGCTCAGTATTTT.

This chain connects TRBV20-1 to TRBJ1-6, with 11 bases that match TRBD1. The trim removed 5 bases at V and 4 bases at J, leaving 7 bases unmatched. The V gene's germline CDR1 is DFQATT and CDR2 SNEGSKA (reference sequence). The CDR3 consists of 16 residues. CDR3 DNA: TGCAGTGCTTACCGGACAGGGGGCGGGTATAATTCACCCCTCCACTTT. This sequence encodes CSAYRTGGGYNSPLHF.

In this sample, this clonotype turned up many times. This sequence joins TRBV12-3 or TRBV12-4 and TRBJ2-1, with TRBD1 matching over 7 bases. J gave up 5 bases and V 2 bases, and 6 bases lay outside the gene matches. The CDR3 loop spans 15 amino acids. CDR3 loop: CASSLRGRSDNEQFF. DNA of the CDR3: TGTGCCAGCAGTTTAAGGGGGCGAAGTGACAATGAGCAGTTCTTC.

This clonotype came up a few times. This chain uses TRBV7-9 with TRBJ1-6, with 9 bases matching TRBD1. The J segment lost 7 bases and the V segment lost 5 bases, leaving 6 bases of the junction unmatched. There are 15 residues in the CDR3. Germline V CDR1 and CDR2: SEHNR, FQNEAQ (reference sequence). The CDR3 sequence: CASSIGQGRNSPLHF. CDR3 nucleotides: TGTGCCAGCAGCATCGGACAGGGGAGGAATTCACCCCTCCACTTT. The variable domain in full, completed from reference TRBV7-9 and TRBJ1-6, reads DTGVSQNPRHKITKRGQNVTFRCDPISEHNRLYWYRQTLGQGPEFLTYFQNEAQLEKSRLLSDRFSAERPKGSFSTLEIQRTEQGDSAMYLCASSIGQGRNSPLHFGNGTRLTVT.

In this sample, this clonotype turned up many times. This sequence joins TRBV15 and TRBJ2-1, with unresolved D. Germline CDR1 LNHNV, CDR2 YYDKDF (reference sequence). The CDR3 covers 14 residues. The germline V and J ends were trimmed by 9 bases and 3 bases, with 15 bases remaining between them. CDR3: CATLPDPIYNEQFF. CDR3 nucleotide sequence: TGTGCCACATTACCGGATCCAATCTACAATGAGCAGTTCTTC.

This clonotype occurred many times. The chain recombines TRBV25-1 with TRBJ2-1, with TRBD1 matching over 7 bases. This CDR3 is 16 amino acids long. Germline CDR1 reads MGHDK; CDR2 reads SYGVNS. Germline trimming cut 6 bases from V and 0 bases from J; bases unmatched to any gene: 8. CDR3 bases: TGTGCCAGCAGCGGGACAGCCCAGAGCTCCTACAATGAGCAGTTCTTC. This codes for CASSGTAQSSYNEQFF.

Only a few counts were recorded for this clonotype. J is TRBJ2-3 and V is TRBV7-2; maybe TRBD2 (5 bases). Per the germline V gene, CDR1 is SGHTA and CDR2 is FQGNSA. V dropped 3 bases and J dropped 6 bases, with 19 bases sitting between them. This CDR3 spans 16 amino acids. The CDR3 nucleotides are TGTGCCAGCAGCTTCCGGGCTAGCAGTGACGCGGATACGCAGTATTTT. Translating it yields CASSFRASSDADTQYF.

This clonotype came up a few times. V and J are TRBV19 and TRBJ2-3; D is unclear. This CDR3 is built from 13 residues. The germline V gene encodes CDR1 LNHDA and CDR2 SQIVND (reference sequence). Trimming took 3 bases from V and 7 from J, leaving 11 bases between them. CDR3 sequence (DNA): TGTGCCAGTAGTATTGAGCAGACGAATACGCAGTATTTT. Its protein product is CASSIEQTNTQYF.

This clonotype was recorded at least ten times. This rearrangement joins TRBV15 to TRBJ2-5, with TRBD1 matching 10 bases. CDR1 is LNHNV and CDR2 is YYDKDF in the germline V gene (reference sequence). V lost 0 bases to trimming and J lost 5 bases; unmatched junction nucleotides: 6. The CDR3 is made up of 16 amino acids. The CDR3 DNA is TGTGCCACCAGCAGAGAGGCCGGGACAGGGGTTGAGACCCAGTACTTC. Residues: CATSREAGTGVETQYF.